The sequence of this TCR beta chain was determined in a study of shared clonotypes between healthy human individuals. Ten immunoSEQ deep assay plates served to sequence unsorted PBMC DNA. The method was immunoSEQ multiplex PCR; TCRdb's version includes in-frame clones alone and lacks a portion of them. The sample includes a few hundred thousand clones, around 77% of them seen just once. The CDR3 extends over 17 amino acids. Germline CDR1 is MDHEN and CDR2 is SYDVKM. V was clipped by 10 bases and J by 0 bases; unmatched bases: 11. The material sequenced was PBMCs. This TCR came from a middle-aged woman in good health. Some clones in this sample may be carry-over from other donors' samples. This chain joins TRBV28 and TRBJ2-6, with 8 bases aligning to TRBD1. The CDR3 is CATSRAGGASGANVLTF. The CDR3 region has the DNA TGTGCCACCTCGAGGGCAGGGGGCGCCTCTGGGGCCAACGTCCTGACTTTC.